These 26 T cell receptor beta chains share one sample of origin, sequenced in a study of CD8 T cells in Susac syndrome. Random hexamers were used to reverse transcribe 0.5 to 1 ug of RNA. TCRdb used MiXCR to reprocess the immunoSEQ multiplex PCR reads, holding one entry per CDR3 protein. The table lists around 81,000 distinct CDR3 sequences, approximately 95% of them singletons. The sample consisted of CD8+ T cells from PBMCs. The receptors were gathered from a human donor with Susac syndrome.

The gene calls are TRBV5-1 and TRBJ2-1; 9 nucleotides agree with TRBD1. The CDR3 spans 15 residues. The V and J ends lost 4 bases and 8 bases, in that order; junction bases with no gene match: 10. Looked up from germline, CDR1 is SGHRS and CDR2 is YFSETQ. CDR3 bases: TGCGCCAGCAGCGCGGACAGGGGTTTTTCGGATGAGCAGTTCTTC. Translating gives CASSADRGFSDEQFF.

The CDR3: CASSEQGGIDTQYF. CDR3 sequence (DNA): TGTGCCAGCAGCGAACAAGGGGGCATAGATACGCAGTATTTT. V and J are TRBV9 and TRBJ2-3; TRBD1 matches at 7 bases. CDR1 is SGDLS, CDR2 YYNGEE, per germline. V lost 3 bases to trimming and J lost 5 bases; unmatched junction nucleotides: 6. The CDR3 loop spans 14 amino acids.

The chain carries TRBV7-3 and TRBJ2-5, with D uncertain. With 7 bases removed from V and 13 bases from J, the gap between germline ends came to 16 bases. CDR3 length: 11 amino acids. CDR1 SGHTA and CDR2 FQGTGA come from the germline V gene. Here the CDR3 reads CASTEEGKRYF. The CDR3 bases are TGTGCCAGCACCGAGGAAGGGAAGCGGTACTTC.

This clonotype was seen only once. V is TRBV27 and J is TRBJ2-1, with 8 bases that match TRBD2. Germline CDR1 is MNHEY and CDR2 is SMNVEV (reference sequence). This CDR3 is 16 amino acids long. V dropped 3 bases and J dropped 7; count of bases not matched to a gene: 11. CDR3 region: CASSFPRGGLGNEQFF. For the CDR3, the DNA is TGTGCCAGCAGTTTTCCCCGGGGGGGGCTTGGGAATGAGCAGTTCTTC.

The chain combines TRBV5-1 with TRBJ2-1; D may correspond to TRBD1 or TRBD2 (5 bases each). Trimming took 2 bases from V and 5 from J, leaving 20 bases between them. The germline V gene has CDR1 SGHRS and CDR2 YFSETQ. This CDR3 contains 17 residues. CDR3 residues: CASSLASWDAGDNEQFF. The CDR3 nucleotides are TGCGCCAGCAGCTTAGCATCATGGGACGCCGGAGACAATGAGCAGTTCTTC.

This sequence joins TRBV6-4 and TRBJ2-1, with 9 bases that match TRBD1. J was trimmed by 6 bases and V by 2 bases; bases with no gene match: 2. The CDR3 is 14 residues long. The germline gives CDR1 MRHNA, CDR2 SNTAGT. The CDR3 sequence is CASSDTTGGNEQFF. The CDR3 region has the DNA TGTGCCAGCAGTGACACGACAGGGGGCAATGAGCAGTTCTTC.

The J gene is TRBJ1-6, the V gene TRBV16, with D maybe TRBD1 (6 bases). V lost 2 bases and J lost 7, with 6 bases in between. CDR3 length equals 13 residues. CDR1 and CDR2 from the germline V gene are KGHSY and FQNENV. CDR3 DNA sequence: TGTGCCAGCAGCCAACAGGGGAATTCACCCCTCCACTTT. This translates into CASSQQGNSPLHF.

This clonotype was recorded once. The rearrangement uses TRBV12-3 or TRBV12-4 and TRBJ2-5; 7 nucleotides align to TRBD2. Losses at the gene ends were 3 bases for V and 1 base for J; bases not matched to a gene: 2. This CDR3 spans 14 amino acids. The CDR3 protein is CASSFQRGQETQYF. CDR3 nucleotide sequence: TGTGCCAGCAGTTTTCAGCGGGGCCAAGAGACCCAGTACTTC.

This clonotype was counted once. This chain connects TRBV29-1 to TRBJ2-1; tentatively, D is TRBD2 (6 bases). CDR1 SQVTM and CDR2 ANQGSEA come from the germline V gene. This CDR3 comprises 16 residues. The ends were cut back, 6 bases at V and 2 bases at J, with 20 bases in the middle. The DNA for the CDR3 is TGCAGCGTGTCCCCCCCGGAGGGGCAAGCCTACAATGAGCAGTTCTTC. Translation gives CSVSPPEGQAYNEQFF.

This chain uses TRBV6-4 with TRBJ2-5, with a weak D call TRBD1 (5 bases). From germline, CDR1 is MRHNA and CDR2 SNTAGT. The V end was cut by 2 bases, the J end by 2 bases, with 6 bases between. CDR3 length: 13 residues. CDR3 region: CASSDPGQETQYF. The CDR3 coding sequence is TGTGCCAGCAGTGACCCAGGGCAAGAGACCCAGTACTTC.

In its sample, this clonotype was seen a few times. The V call is TRBV27, the J call TRBJ1-5; D unresolved. Between the trimmed V and J ends, which lost 0 bases and 1 base, there was a span of 1 base. CDR3 length: 13 amino acids. Germline V CDR1 and CDR2: MNHEY, SMNVEV (reference sequence). CDR3 residues: CASSLSSNQPQHF. The CDR3 bases are TGTGCCAGCAGTTTATCCAGCAATCAGCCCCAGCATTTT.

The chain employs TRBV5-1 and TRBJ2-3; D could derive from TRBD1 or TRBD2 (6 bases each). Trimming stripped 1 base from V and 4 bases from J, with 13 bases between. The CDR3 is made up of 15 amino acids. Germline loops: CDR1 SGHRS, CDR2 YFSETQ. The CDR3 spells CASSLRQGRSDTQYF. For the CDR3, the DNA is TGCGCCAGCAGCTTGAGGCAGGGGAGGTCAGATACGCAGTATTTT.

V usage is TRBV4-3 and J usage is TRBJ2-5, with 12 bases aligning to TRBD2. V dropped 1 base and J dropped 0; count of bases not matched to a gene: 6. The CDR3 is 18 amino acids. Germline V gene lookup returns CDR1 LGHNA and CDR2 YSLEER. The CDR3 bases are TGCGCCAGCAGCCAAGGGCTAGCGGGAGGGGGACACCAAGAGACCCAGTACTTC. Its translation is CASSQGLAGGGHQETQYF.

Worth noting for this clonotype: The junction and the germline gene differ at one end; a read error may be behind it. The gene calls are TRBV27 and TRBJ2-7, with D perhaps given as TRBD1 or TRBD2 (5 bases each). This CDR3 region has 14 residues. Germline lookup yields CDR1 MNHEY and CDR2 SMNVEV (reference sequence). The CDR3 DNA sequence: TGTGGCAGCAGGTTCGGGGACGGACCCTACGAGCAGTACTTC. It is translated as CGSRFGDGPYEQYF.

The V call is TRBV6-2 or TRBV6-3, the J call TRBJ2-7, with 7 bases fitting TRBD1. The germline V gene has CDR1 MNHEY and CDR2 SVGEGT. V shed 4 bases and J 3 bases; nucleotides not matched to a gene: 12. This CDR3 comprises 16 residues. CDR3 coding DNA: TGTGCCAGCAGTTCCGCCGACGGGACAGATGACTACGAGCAGTACTTC. This encodes CASSSADGTDDYEQYF.

This rearrangement joins TRBV11-1 to TRBJ2-7; 7 nucleotides agree with TRBD1. The ends lost 5 bases at V and 2 bases at J; junction bases unmatched: 12. CDR1 is SGHAT and CDR2 is FQDESV in the germline V gene (reference sequence). CDR3 length: 16 amino acids. CDR3 amino acids: CASSPRDRSYPYEQYF. The CDR3, as DNA: TGTGCCAGCAGCCCCAGGGACAGATCCTACCCCTACGAGCAGTACTTC.

This rearrangement joins TRBV6-1 to TRBJ2-4, with 8 bases identical to TRBD2. Losses at the gene ends were 7 bases for V and 1 base for J; bases not matched to a gene: 15. The CDR3 covers 18 residues. CDR1 is MNHNS, CDR2 SASEGT, per germline. CDR3 loop: CASTPFVGAGGAKNIQYF. CDR3 DNA sequence: TGTGCCAGCACCCCTTTCGTCGGCGCGGGGGGTGCCAAAAACATTCAGTACTTC.

This clonotype was detected only once. The chain employs TRBV27 and TRBJ2-5, with TRBD1 as a possible D gene (6 bases). The V end was cut by 5 bases, the J end by 4 bases, with 8 bases between. The CDR3 consists of 12 residues. CDR1 is MNHEY and CDR2 is SMNVEV in the germline V gene (reference sequence). The CDR3 nucleotides read TGTGCCAGCAGTACCAGGGGAGAGACCCAGTACTTC. This sequence encodes CASSTRGETQYF.

This clonotype has a single count. The rearrangement uses TRBV4-3 and TRBJ2-7, with TRBD1 identical over 7 bases. The trim removed 6 bases at V and 1 base at J, leaving 3 bases unmatched. This CDR3 comprises 13 residues. Germline CDR1 is LGHNA and CDR2 is YSLEER. CDR3: CASRPTGSYEQYF. DNA for the CDR3: TGCGCCAGCAGACCGACAGGGTCCTACGAGCAGTACTTC.

The chain recombines TRBV11-1 with TRBJ2-7; 7 bases match TRBD2. The CDR3 is 16 amino acids. The junction had 9 bases not matched to a gene; V was cut back by 0 bases and J by 4 bases. CDR1 is SGHAT and CDR2 is FQDESV in the germline V gene (reference sequence). The CDR3 here is CASSLAASGAGYEQYF. DNA for the CDR3: TGTGCCAGCAGCTTAGCGGCTAGCGGAGCGGGGTACGAGCAGTACTTC.

The CDR3 here is CASITRAGEQFF. The CDR3 region has the DNA TGTGCCAGTATAACCAGGGCAGGTGAGCAGTTCTTC. J is TRBJ2-1 and V is TRBV19; D possibly corresponds to TRBD1 (5 bases). Germline CDR1 is LNHDA and CDR2 is SQIVND (reference sequence). This CDR3 is 12 amino acids long. V dropped 7 bases and J dropped 9 bases, with 13 bases sitting between them. The entire variable domain, with the rest obtained from reference TRBV19 and TRBJ2-1, is as follows: DGGITQSPKYLFRKEGQNVTLSCEQNLNHDAMYWYRQDPGQGLRLIYYSQIVNDFQKGDIAEGYSVSREKKESFPLTVTSAQKNPTAFYLCASITRAGEQFFGPGTRLTVL.

This CDR3 is CASSLDTTGISYEQYF. The CDR3 nucleotides are TGTGCCAGCAGCTTGGACACAACAGGGATCTCCTACGAGCAGTACTTC. The chain uses TRBV5-5 and TRBJ2-7, with D perhaps matching TRBD1 (6 bases). Germline V lookup: CDR1 SGHKS, CDR2 YYEKEE (reference sequence). This CDR3 region has 16 residues. Deletions cut 0 bases from V and 0 bases from J, with 13 bases between.

The rearrangement uses TRBV7-8 and TRBJ1-1, with TRBD1 as a possible D gene (5 bases). Germline V gives CDR1 SGHVS, CDR2 FQNEAQ. This CDR3 region has 14 residues. V was shortened by 7 bases and J by 3 bases, with 15 bases between the two germline ends. The CDR3 coding sequence is TGTGCCAGCACCGCTGCGGGGGGGTACACTGAAGCTTTCTTT. Translation gives CASTAAGGYTEAFF.

V is TRBV24-1 and J is TRBJ2-7, with 7 bases identical to TRBD1. With 3 bases clipped from V and 2 bases from J, the junction kept 9 bases outside the gene matches. Germline V gene lookup returns CDR1 KGHDR and CDR2 SFDVKD. This CDR3 region has 16 residues. This chain's CDR3 is CATSDPNRDSTYEQYF. CDR3 nucleotides: TGTGCCACCAGTGATCCTAACCGGGACAGCACCTACGAGCAGTACTTC.

V gene TRBV4-3 combines with J gene TRBJ2-7; the D is unclear. Germline CDR1 LGHNA, CDR2 YSLEER. Trimming took 1 base from V and 7 from J, leaving 11 bases between them. This CDR3 is built from 13 residues. CDR3 protein: CASSQAGPSEQYF. The CDR3 bases are TGCGCCAGCAGCCAAGCCGGGCCTTCAGAGCAGTACTTC.

This clonotype was seen just once. The V gene is TRBV5-1, the J gene TRBJ2-6; maybe TRBD2 (6 bases). Per the germline V gene, CDR1 is SGHRS and CDR2 is YFSETQ. CDR3 length equals 16 residues. V lost 9 bases, J lost 1 base, and 17 bases lay in between. The CDR3 DNA is TGCGCCACTTCGGGATCCGGGACTTCTGGGGCCAACGTCCTGACTTTC. It codes for CATSGSGTSGANVLTF.